A single sample is the source of the 29 T cell receptor beta chains below, sequenced in a study of identical twins. TCRdb called the 5' RACE reads again in MiXCR, with one record for every CDR3 protein. The sample shows about 330,000 distinct CDR3 sequences, around an eighth of them seen only once. A further study also used this sample, focusing on yellow fever vaccine responses in identical twins.

The sample was CD8+ T cells sorted from blood. These receptors originate from a woman between 18 and 30 years old in good health.

This clonotype was counted at least ten times. This sequence joins TRBV6-4 and TRBJ2-1; TRBD2 agrees at 13 bases. The CDR3 extends over 18 amino acids. CDR1 is MRHNA, CDR2 SNTAGT, per germline. Unmatched junction bases numbered 7, after V lost 2 bases and J lost 3 bases. CDR3 sequence (DNA): TGTGCCAGCAGTGACAAACTAGCGGGGGGGCCAGGCTACAATGAGCAGTTCTTC. It is translated as CASSDKLAGGPGYNEQFF.

This rearrangement joins TRBV24-1 to TRBJ2-5; 8 bases align to TRBD2. The CDR3 is 15 residues long. CDR1 is KGHDR, CDR2 SFDVKD, per germline. Losses at the gene ends were 3 bases for V and 3 bases for J; bases not matched to a gene: 5. The CDR3 nucleotides are TGTGCCACCAGTGATCGAGCGGGAGCGGAAGAGACCCAGTACTTC. The encoded protein is CATSDRAGAEETQYF.

V is TRBV21-1 and J is TRBJ2-2; TRBD2 is taken as the D call from the table, unchecked against the DNA. TRBV21-1 is classified as a pseudogene. The CDR3 length is 14 residues. CDR3 DNA sequence: TGTGCCAGCAGCAATGGCGGGATTACCGGGGAGCTGTTTTTT. Translated, it gives CASSNGGITGELFF.

This chain connects TRBV7-6 to TRBJ2-2; no clear D gene. Trimming shortened V by 3 bases and J by 0 bases, and 11 bases separated the two germline ends. CDR1 and CDR2 from the germline V gene are SGHVS and FNYEAQ. The CDR3 covers 16 residues. The CDR3, as DNA: TGTGCCAGCAGCTTTTCTCCCACGTCGAACACCGGGGAGCTGTTTTTT. Translated: CASSFSPTSNTGELFF. Filled out from reference TRBV7-6 and TRBJ2-2, the complete variable domain reads GAGVSQSPRYKVTKRGQDVALRCDPISGHVSLYWYRQALGQGPEFLTYFNYEAQQDKSGLPNDRFSAERPEGSISTLTIQRTEQRDSAMYRCASSFSPTSNTGELFFGEGSRLTVL.

The rearrangement uses TRBV7-8 and TRBJ1-6; 11 bases are shared with TRBD1. Germline assignment: CDR1 SGHVS and CDR2 FQNEAQ. The ends lost 3 bases at V and 1 base at J; junction bases unmatched: 5. CDR3 length: 18 residues. CDR3 DNA sequence: TGTGCCAGCAGCTTCGGGACAGGGGGTAGTTCCTATAATTCACCCCTCCACTTT. It encodes CASSFGTGGSSYNSPLHF.

This clonotype turned up a few times. The chain uses TRBV5-1 and TRBJ2-1; TRBD1 might be the D (6 bases). Trimming stripped 2 bases from V and 5 bases from J, with 14 bases between. This CDR3 has 15 amino acids. From germline, CDR1 is SGHRS and CDR2 YFSETQ. CDR3 bases: TGCGCCAGCAGCTTTTTCCCGGGACAACACAATGAGCAGTTCTTC. As protein: CASSFFPGQHNEQFF.

J is TRBJ2-1 and V is TRBV2, with D tentatively TRBD2 (6 bases). V gave up 2 bases and J gave up 2 bases, with 10 bases separating them. The CDR3 length is 15 residues. CDR1 and CDR2 from the germline V gene are SNHLY and FYNNEI. The CDR3 bases are TGTGCCAGCAGTGAACTGGCTAGCGCCTACAATGAGCAGTTCTTC. This gives the protein CASSELASAYNEQFF. The full variable domain, its missing parts supplied by reference TRBV2 and TRBJ2-1, is EPEVTQTPSHQVTQMGQEVILRCVPISNHLYFYWYRQILGQKVEFLVSFYNNEISEKSEIFDDQFSVERPDGSNFTLKIRSTKLEDSAMYFCASSELASAYNEQFFGPGTRLTVL.

On this clonotype itself: A much larger clone differs from this one at a single base, so this may be a read error. The CDR3 loop reads CASRPNEQFF. The CDR3, as DNA: TGTGCCAGCAGACCCAATGAGCAGTTCTTC. This chain uses TRBV9 with TRBJ2-1; D call uncertain. The CDR3 extends over 10 amino acids. Trimming shortened V by 5 bases and J by 6 bases, and 3 bases separated the two germline ends. CDR1 SGDLS and CDR2 YYNGEE come from the germline V gene.

The CDR3 is CATSDSDPTGELFF. The CDR3 DNA is TGTGCCACCAGTGATTCGGACCCCACCGGGGAGCTGTTTTTT. This chain connects TRBV24-1 to TRBJ2-2; no reliable D call. Trimming cost V 2 bases and J 4 bases, with 7 bases left between them. This CDR3 has 14 residues. Germline V gives CDR1 KGHDR, CDR2 SFDVKD.

The chain is built from TRBV4-1 and TRBJ2-7; 9 bases align to TRBD2. Germline CDR1 reads MGHRA; CDR2 reads YSYEKL. The CDR3 totals 17 residues. The V segment lost 0 bases and the J segment 3 bases; nucleotides outside the gene matches: 9. The CDR3 bases are TGCGCCAGCAGCCAAGATAATCTGGCTAGCGGGGTCTACGAGCAGTACTTC. This gives the protein CASSQDNLASGVYEQYF.

This clonotype came up many times. The chain joins TRBV27 to TRBJ2-1, with TRBD2 identical over 11 bases. Germline V lookup: CDR1 MNHEY, CDR2 SMNVEV (reference sequence). J was trimmed by 6 bases and V by 3 bases; bases with no gene match: 13. The CDR3 is 18 residues long. The CDR3 DNA follows: TGTGCCAGCAGTTTCATAGGTAGCGGGGGGGCCGAAGGCAATGAGCAGTTCTTC. This translates into CASSFIGSGGAEGNEQFF.

The table lists this clonotype with a few counts. The gene calls are TRBV24-1 and TRBJ1-5; D not certain. Trimming pared 2 bases from V and 3 bases from J, leaving 7 bases between. Germline loops: CDR1 KGHDR, CDR2 SFDVKD. CDR3 length: 14 amino acids. The CDR3 sequence is CATSDYSSNQPQHF. The CDR3 region has the DNA TGTGCCACCAGTGATTACAGTTCCAATCAGCCCCAGCATTTT.

The genes are TRBV19 and TRBJ2-7; TRBD2 might be the D (6 bases). The CDR3 contains 15 residues. Germline V lookup: CDR1 LNHDA, CDR2 SQIVND (reference sequence). Trimming took 4 bases from V and 6 from J, leaving 19 bases between them. The CDR3 DNA sequence: TGTGCCAGTAGTAGCGCCGGGAGAGGCATCATCGAGCAGTACTTC. Its protein product is CASSSAGRGIIEQYF. Filled out from reference TRBV19 and TRBJ2-7, the complete variable domain reads DGGITQSPKYLFRKEGQNVTLSCEQNLNHDAMYWYRQDPGQGLRLIYYSQIVNDFQKGDIAEGYSVSREKKESFPLTVTSAQKNPTAFYLCASSSAGRGIIEQYFGPGTRLTVT.

This clonotype has ten or more counts. V usage is TRBV24-1 and J usage is TRBJ2-1; 7 bases agree with TRBD2. CDR1 and CDR2 (germline): KGHDR, SFDVKD. V was pared by 2 bases and J by 4 bases, with 4 bases of the junction left unmatched. The CDR3 runs to 15 residues. The CDR3 DNA reads as TGTGCCACCAGTGATTCCCGGACTAGGTACAATGAGCAGTTCTTC. It codes for CATSDSRTRYNEQFF.

This clonotype was counted many times. The V call is TRBV12-3 or TRBV12-4, the J call TRBJ2-5; D tentatively fits TRBD1 or TRBD2 (5 bases each). V shed 3 bases and J shed 5 bases, with 10 bases lying between them. The CDR3 length is 13 residues. The CDR3 DNA follows: TGTGCCAGCAGTTTGGGGGTTGGGGAGACCCAGTACTTC. This codes for CASSLGVGETQYF.

This clonotype showed up just a few times. The rearrangement uses TRBV27 and TRBJ2-7, with 8 bases matching TRBD2. The CDR3 is made up of 14 amino acids. In germline, CDR1 is MNHEY, CDR2 SMNVEV (reference sequence). The V and J ends lost 0 bases and 5 bases, in that order; junction bases with no gene match: 3. CDR3 sequence: CASSLSSGTHEQYF. DNA for the CDR3: TGTGCCAGCAGTTTATCTAGCGGGACCCACGAGCAGTACTTC.

This clonotype has at least ten counts. The V and J genes are TRBV12-3 or TRBV12-4 and TRBJ1-3, with D tentatively TRBD1 (5 bases). The CDR3 is made up of 13 amino acids. The V end lost 9 bases, the J end lost 2 bases, and 11 bases lay between the germline ends. The CDR3 here is CARPDSTGNTIYF. Written as DNA, the CDR3 is TGTGCCAGACCAGACAGCACTGGAAACACCATATATTTT.

This sequence joins TRBV4-1 and TRBJ2-7, with TRBD2 matching 9 bases. This CDR3 contains 16 residues. Looked up from germline, CDR1 is MGHRA and CDR2 is YSYEKL. V lost 4 bases and J lost 2; bases outside the gene matches: 9. Here the CDR3 reads CASSRVISGGAYEQYF. In nucleotides, the CDR3 is TGCGCCAGCAGCCGAGTGATTAGCGGGGGAGCCTACGAGCAGTACTTC.

The rearrangement joins TRBV4-1 to TRBJ2-5; a possible D gene is TRBD2 (5 bases). Germline-derived CDR1 and CDR2 are MGHRA and YSYEKL. The CDR3 is made up of 15 amino acids. Trimming shortened V by 0 bases and J by 1 base, and 9 bases separated the two germline ends. CDR3 residues: CASSQDLASQETQYF. The CDR3 DNA reads as TGCGCCAGCAGCCAAGATTTAGCGTCCCAAGAGACCCAGTACTTC.

The chain is built from TRBV3-1 and TRBJ2-7; the match to TRBD1 covers 7 bases. V lost 1 base to trimming and J lost 4 bases; unmatched junction nucleotides: 4. The CDR3 length is 14 residues. Germline V CDR1 and CDR2: LGHDT, YNNKEL (reference sequence). CDR3 in amino acids: CASSQASGGYEQYV. DNA for the CDR3: TGTGCCAGCAGCCAAGCCTCAGGGGGTTACGAGCAGTACGTC.

This clonotype was observed a few times. V usage is TRBV7-2 and J usage is TRBJ2-4, with D unclear. Germline V gives CDR1 SGHTA, CDR2 FQGNSA. V was trimmed by 2 bases and J by 10 bases, leaving 9 bases between them. This CDR3 region has 12 residues. The CDR3 here is CASSLSGLIQYF. CDR3 DNA sequence: TGTGCCAGCAGCTTATCAGGTTTGATTCAGTACTTC.

This clonotype appeared a few times. For the CDR3, the DNA is TGTGCCATCAGTGAGTCGGTTGACAGGGGGAACACCGGGGAGCTGTTTTTT. Translation: CAISESVDRGNTGELFF. The chain uses TRBV10-3 and TRBJ2-2, with 8 nucleotides matching TRBD1. V lost 0 bases and J lost 1; bases outside the gene matches: 4. CDR3 length: 17 amino acids. Germline V gene sequence: CDR1 ENHRY, CDR2 SYGVKD.

There are a few counts of this clonotype. J is TRBJ2-3 and V is TRBV5-6, with TRBD2 identical over 9 bases. With 4 bases clipped from V and 0 bases from J, the junction kept 3 bases outside the gene matches. There are 15 residues in the CDR3. Germline V gives CDR1 SGHDT, CDR2 YYEEEE. The CDR3: CASSKSGGSTDTQYF. The CDR3 DNA sequence: TGTGCCAGCAGCAAGAGCGGGGGGAGCACAGATACGCAGTATTTT. The whole variable domain, filled in from reference TRBV5-6 and TRBJ2-3, reads DAGVTQSPTHLIKTRGQQVTLRCSPKSGHDTVSWYQQALGQGPQFIFQYYEEEERQRGNFPDRFSGHQFPNYSSELNVNALLLGDSALYLCASSKSGGSTDTQYFGPGTRLTVL.

This clonotype has a handful of counts. The chain employs TRBV12-3 or TRBV12-4 and TRBJ2-7; 7 bases fit TRBD2. Trimming at V came to 7 bases and at J to 4 bases, leaving 7 bases not matched to a gene. The CDR3 covers 13 residues. This CDR3 reads CASTPGRGYEQYF. The CDR3 DNA follows: TGTGCCAGCACCCCGGGGCGGGGGTACGAGCAGTACTTC.

This clonotype was found many times. CDR3 protein: CASELAGGLDEQFF. DNA of the CDR3: TGTGCCAGTGAGTTAGCGGGGGGGCTCGATGAGCAGTTCTTC. V usage is TRBV12-3 or TRBV12-4 and J usage is TRBJ2-1; 11 bases line up with TRBD2. The CDR3 has 14 residues. V was clipped by 9 bases and J by 8 bases; unmatched bases: 9.

This clonotype has just a few counts. V is TRBV5-5 and J is TRBJ2-3, with a weak D call TRBD2 (5 bases). The germline CDR1 and CDR2 sequences are SGHKS and YYEKEE (reference sequence). The V gene lost 1 base and the J gene lost 1 base, with 10 bases spanning the gap. CDR3 length: 15 amino acids. For the CDR3, the DNA is TGTGCCAGCAGCTTGTGGGCCGGGGGCACAGATACGCAGTATTTT. It yields the protein CASSLWAGGTDTQYF.

This clonotype was recorded only once. V and J are TRBV7-2 and TRBJ1-1, with a weak D call TRBD1 (5 bases). Trimming shortened V by 0 bases and J by 1 base, and 24 bases separated the two germline ends. The CDR3 loop spans 20 amino acids. Germline V lookup: CDR1 SGHTA, CDR2 FQGNSA. CDR3 in DNA: TGTGCCAGCAGCTTAGCCCGACCAGGGATTTATCTTTTAGGGAACACTGAAGCTTTCTTT. It translates to CASSLARPGIYLLGNTEAFF.

CDR3: CATKSGTYTDTQYF. The DNA for the CDR3 is TGTGCCACCAAGAGTGGGACCTACACAGATACGCAGTATTTT. The chain joins TRBV28 to TRBJ2-3, with D perhaps TRBD1 or TRBD2 (5 bases each). The CDR3 length is 14 residues. Germline V gene data show CDR1 as MDHEN and CDR2 as SYDVKM. Trimming took off 10 bases at V and 2 bases at J, with 16 bases between the two ends.

The table lists this clonotype with a few counts. This chain links TRBV7-9 with TRBJ1-4; possibly TRBD1 for D (5 bases). V was shortened by 5 bases and J by 7 bases, with 14 bases between the two germline ends. Germline V lookup: CDR1 SEHNR, CDR2 FQNEAQ (reference sequence). This CDR3 has 14 residues. The CDR3 DNA reads as TGTGCCAGCAGCACGGGGGGGTTACTTGAAAAACTGTTTTTT. It translates to CASSTGGLLEKLFF.